These 26 T cell receptor beta chains originate from one sample sequenced in a study of T-cell reconstitution after alpha-beta-depleted transplantation in children. It was with unique molecular identifiers that the TCRbeta library was prepared. TCRdb re-called the PCR reads through MiXCR, storing one row per CDR3 protein. Altogether 190,000 or so distinct CDR3 sequences are present, about 15% being singletons, with the ten largest covering less than 15%. The input for sequencing was PBMCs from the stem cell graft donor, taken from the stem cell graft. The origin of the receptors is a human donor who donated a stem cell graft to a child with acute lymphoblastic leukemia.

The chain joins TRBV5-8 to TRBJ2-4, with TRBD2 as a possible D gene (6 bases). The CDR3 is 16 residues long. Germline CDR1 and CDR2: SGHTS and YDEGEE. Between the trimmed V and J ends, which lost 2 bases and 0 bases, there was a span of 12 bases. The CDR3: CASSFSGSGAKNIQYF. CDR3 coding DNA: TGTGCCAGCAGCTTCTCTGGTAGCGGAGCCAAAAACATTCAGTACTTC.

This clonotype came up many times. This chain uses TRBV5-1 with TRBJ2-3, with TRBD2 matching over 7 bases. The CDR3 runs to 17 residues. V lost 1 base to trimming and J lost 4 bases; unmatched junction nucleotides: 12. CDR1 and CDR2 (germline): SGHRS, YFSETQ. Here the CDR3 DNA reads TGCGCCAGCAGCTTGAGAGGCGCGGGAGTGGTCCCAGATACGCAGTATTTT. Translation: CASSLRGAGVVPDTQYF. Full variable domain (missing parts from reference TRBV5-1 and TRBJ2-3): KAGVTQTPRYLIKTRGQQVTLSCSPISGHRSVSWYQQTPGQGLQFLFEYFSETQRNKGNFPGRFSGRQFSNSRSEMNVSTLELGDSALYLCASSLRGAGVVPDTQYFGPGTRLTVL.

This clonotype occurred many times. This chain connects TRBV7-9 to TRBJ2-7; 11 positions agree with TRBD1. J gave up 1 base and V 5 bases, and 4 bases lay outside the gene matches. Per the germline V gene, CDR1 is SEHNR and CDR2 is FQNEAQ (reference sequence). The CDR3 covers 15 residues. CDR3: CASSPGTGGSYEQYF. CDR3 nucleotides: TGTGCCAGCAGCCCCGGGACAGGGGGATCCTACGAGCAGTACTTC.

There are a few counts of this clonotype. The CDR3 nucleotides are TGTGCTAGTGGTGACAAAGCCGGTTCCTACGAGCAGTACTTC. This translates into CASGDKAGSYEQYF. The chain employs TRBV12-5 and TRBJ2-7; D call uncertain. CDR3 length: 14 residues. V gave up 5 bases and J gave up 1 base, with 12 bases separating them. Germline V gene lookup returns CDR1 LGHNT and CDR2 FRNRAP.

A remark on this clonotype: A single base separates this from a much larger clone, so it may be a read error. The CDR3 carries no conserved terminal phenylalanine or tryptophan, so it likely arises from a read error. The chain uses TRBV6-5 and TRBJ1-4; D unclear. The CDR3 runs 12 residues. Trimming stripped 4 bases from V and 7 bases from J, with 7 bases between. Germline CDR1 reads MNHEY; CDR2 reads SVGAGI. Here the CDR3 reads CASSFLGEKLFS. The CDR3 DNA is TGTGCCAGCAGTTTTCTCGGTGAAAAACTGTTTTCT.

V is TRBV9 and J is TRBJ2-1; 10 bases match TRBD2. The CDR3 sequence is 19 residues long. CDR1 and CDR2 (germline): SGDLS, YYNGEE. Trimming cost V 4 bases and J 0 bases; bases outside gene matches: 13. The CDR3 region has the DNA TGTGCCAGCAGCTCCCGGAGAACTAGCGGGATGACCTCCTACAATGAGCAGTTCTTC. This encodes CASSSRRTSGMTSYNEQFF.

This clonotype was observed at least ten times. This chain links TRBV20-1 with TRBJ2-1; no reliable D call. The V gene lost 4 bases and the J gene lost 2 bases, with 12 bases spanning the gap. The CDR3 is 14 residues long. CDR1 DFQATT and CDR2 SNEGSKA come from the germline V gene (reference sequence). CDR3: CSATGRPTYNEQFF. The CDR3 DNA reads as TGCAGTGCTACTGGGCGCCCAACCTACAATGAGCAGTTCTTC.

The chain couples TRBV5-4 to TRBJ2-5; a possible D gene is TRBD2 (5 bases). This CDR3 contains 14 residues. V gave up 0 bases and J gave up 5 bases, with 11 bases separating them. Germline loops: CDR1 SGHNT, CDR2 YYREEE (reference sequence). CDR3: CASSLVRERETQYF. In DNA form, the CDR3 reads TGTGCCAGCAGCTTGGTACGGGAAAGGGAGACCCAGTACTTC.

About this clonotype itself: One end of the junction is discordant with germline, which a read error may explain. The chain employs TRBV7-7 and TRBJ2-3, with D possibly TRBD2 on 6 matching bases. Germline-derived CDR1 and CDR2 are SSHAT and FNYEAQ (reference sequence). The CDR3 runs 14 residues. As DNA, the CDR3 is TGTGCTAGCAGCTTAGACGGGAGCAGGAATACGCAGTATTTT. Its protein product is CASSLDGSRNTQYF.

Many counts were recorded for this clonotype. The chain joins TRBV7-9 to TRBJ1-5; D gene ambiguous. CDR1 SEHNR and CDR2 FQNEAQ come from the germline V gene (reference sequence). This CDR3 is 11 amino acids long. The V and J ends lost 7 bases and 4 bases respectively, with 5 bases between them. CDR3 region: CASNENQPQHF. DNA for the CDR3: TGTGCCAGCAATGAGAATCAGCCCCAGCATTTT.

This clonotype has at least ten counts. The gene calls are TRBV5-1 and TRBJ1-1; 9 bases are a match to TRBD1. With V trimmed by 4 bases and J by 4 bases, 8 bases remained unmatched. This CDR3 spans 15 amino acids. Germline CDR1 SGHRS, CDR2 YFSETQ. CDR3 residues: CASSPDRGMGTEAFF. The CDR3 DNA reads TGCGCCAGCAGCCCCGACAGGGGGATGGGCACTGAAGCTTTCTTT.

This clonotype was found a few times. This sequence joins TRBV13 and TRBJ2-7; TRBD1 matches at 7 bases. Germline assignment: CDR1 PRHDT and CDR2 FYEKMQ (reference sequence). This CDR3 spans 15 amino acids. V trimming: 2 bases; J trimming: 4 bases; junction bases outside the gene matches: 8. The CDR3 nucleotides are TGTGCCAGCAGCTTAACGACAGGGCAGGCTTACGAGCAGTACTTC. Protein sequence: CASSLTTGQAYEQYF.

In this sample, this clonotype turned up many times. The chain couples TRBV20-1 to TRBJ2-1, with 8 bases identical to TRBD2. CDR1 is DFQATT, CDR2 SNEGSKA, per germline (reference sequence). V lost 3 bases and J lost 2; bases outside the gene matches: 3. The CDR3 extends over 14 amino acids. The CDR3 region is CSARSGGPYNEQFF. In nucleotides, the CDR3 is TGCAGTGCTAGGTCGGGAGGGCCCTACAATGAGCAGTTCTTC.

This clonotype was observed at least ten times. The rearrangement links TRBV7-8 to TRBJ2-1; a weak D match, TRBD2 (6 bases). The CDR3 runs 15 residues. Trimming cost V 5 bases and J 6 bases, with 17 bases left between them. CDR1 and CDR2 (germline): SGHVS, FQNEAQ. The DNA for the CDR3 is TGTGCCAGCAGCCCGGGACTCGTTCTGAGCAATGAGCAGTTCTTC. This translates into CASSPGLVLSNEQFF. Filled out from reference TRBV7-8 and TRBJ2-1, the complete variable domain reads GAGVSQSPRYKVAKRGQDVALRCDPISGHVSLFWYQQALGQGPEFLTYFQNEAQLDKSGLPSDRFFAERPEGSVSTLKIQRTQQEDSAVYLCASSPGLVLSNEQFFGPGTRLTVL.

At least ten counts were recorded for this clonotype. The V call is TRBV21-1, the J call TRBJ2-7; the table's D gene call, TRBD1, was not cross checked with the DNA. TRBV21-1 is a pseudogene segment. The CDR3 has 13 amino acids. CDR3 in DNA: TGTGCCAGCGCAGTGCCGGGGACCTACGAGCAGTACTTC. Protein product: CASAVPGTYEQYF.

This clonotype occurred many times. CDR3 loop: CASSFASDQETQYF. DNA of the CDR3: TGCGCCAGCAGTTTCGCTAGCGATCAAGAGACCCAGTACTTC. This chain uses TRBV5-1 with TRBJ2-5, with D maybe TRBD2 (6 bases). The CDR3 contains 14 residues. The germline V gene encodes CDR1 SGHRS and CDR2 YFSETQ. The germline V and J ends were trimmed by 5 bases and 2 bases, with 13 bases remaining between them.

The sample holds many counts of this clonotype. V gene TRBV28 combines with J gene TRBJ2-3, with D perhaps TRBD1 or TRBD2 (6 bases each). The CDR3 has 16 residues. Germline CDR1 is MDHEN and CDR2 is SYDVKM. Trimming stripped 2 bases from V and 3 bases from J, with 15 bases between. CDR3 DNA sequence: TGTGCCAGCAGTTTACCAACGGGGGCAGAGACAGATACGCAGTATTTT. Translation gives CASSLPTGAETDTQYF. The variable domain in full, completed from reference TRBV28 and TRBJ2-3, reads DVKVTQSSRYLVKRTGEKVFLECVQDMDHENMFWYRQDPGLGLRLIYFSYDVKMKEKGDIPEGYSVSREKKERFSLILESASTNQTSMYLCASSLPTGAETDTQYFGPGTRLTVL.

This chain joins TRBV4-1 and TRBJ1-3; 8 nucleotides agree with TRBD1. V shed 4 bases, J shed 8 bases, and the junction held 7 bases outside the gene matches. Germline lookup yields CDR1 MGHRA and CDR2 YSYEKL. The CDR3 is 14 amino acids. CDR3 bases: TGCGCCAGCAGCCGGACAGGGATGGTAGACACCATATATTTT. This translates into CASSRTGMVDTIYF.

The table lists this clonotype with many counts. This chain connects TRBV19 to TRBJ1-4, with 8 nucleotides matching TRBD1. Germline V lookup: CDR1 LNHDA, CDR2 SQIVND (reference sequence). The CDR3 has 15 amino acids. Trimming removed 7 bases from V and 4 bases from J; junction bases left unmatched: 8. The CDR3 here is CASTPGQEVNEKLFF. The CDR3 DNA reads TGTGCCAGTACTCCGGGACAGGAGGTTAATGAAAAACTGTTTTTT.

This clonotype was detected ten times or more. V gene TRBV5-6 combines with J gene TRBJ2-7; 12 positions agree with TRBD1. The V and J ends lost 3 bases and 1 base, in that order; junction bases with no gene match: 5. The germline V gene encodes CDR1 SGHDT and CDR2 YYEEEE. The CDR3 loop spans 16 amino acids. CDR3 sequence: CASSSGTGGESYEQYF. The CDR3 DNA reads TGTGCCAGCAGCTCCGGGACAGGGGGCGAGTCCTACGAGCAGTACTTC. Combining the CDR3 with reference TRBV5-6 and TRBJ2-7 gives the whole variable domain DAGVTQSPTHLIKTRGQQVTLRCSPKSGHDTVSWYQQALGQGPQFIFQYYEEEERQRGNFPDRFSGHQFPNYSSELNVNALLLGDSALYLCASSSGTGGESYEQYFGPGTRLTVT.

This clonotype occurred many times. The chain employs TRBV7-2 and TRBJ1-5; D ambiguous. This CDR3 is 13 amino acids long. The V gene lost 1 base and the J gene lost 5 bases, with 6 bases spanning the gap. Looked up from germline, CDR1 is SGHTA and CDR2 is FQGNSA. The CDR3 is CASSLERDQPQHF. CDR3 in DNA: TGTGCCAGCAGCTTAGAAAGAGATCAGCCCCAGCATTTT.

The chain combines TRBV7-2 with TRBJ2-1; tentative D call: TRBD2 (7 bases). Germline values: CDR1 SGHTA, CDR2 FQGNSA. Trimming took 0 bases from V and 9 from J, leaving 12 bases between them. The CDR3 loop spans 14 amino acids. This chain's CDR3 is CASSLAVGGGEQFF. The DNA of the CDR3 is TGTGCCAGCAGCTTAGCGGTGGGAGGGGGTGAGCAGTTCTTC. Combining the CDR3 with reference TRBV7-2 and TRBJ2-1 gives the whole variable domain GAGVSQSPSNKVTEKGKDVELRCDPISGHTALYWYRQSLGQGLEFLIYFQGNSAPDKSGLPSDRFSAERTGGSVSTLTIQRTQQEDSAVYLCASSLAVGGGEQFFGPGTRLTVL.

Concerning this clonotype: One base away lies a much larger clone, so this may be a sequencing read error. V is TRBV5-1 and J is TRBJ1-1; TRBD1 is a possible D gene (6 bases). There are 13 residues in the CDR3. The V gene's germline CDR1 is SGHRS and CDR2 YFSETQ. In DNA, the CDR3 is TGCGGCAGCAGCCCCGGGGGCCTCACTGAAGCTTTCTTT. Translating it yields CGSSPGGLTEAFF.

This clonotype was observed at least ten times. This rearrangement joins TRBV5-1 to TRBJ2-5; weak D call: TRBD1 (6 bases). The germline V gene encodes CDR1 SGHRS and CDR2 YFSETQ. The V and J ends lost 3 bases and 5 bases respectively, with 14 bases between them. This CDR3 comprises 14 residues. The CDR3 region has the DNA TGCGCCAGCAGCTACAACCAGGGGAAGGAGACCCAGTACTTC. This sequence encodes CASSYNQGKETQYF.

The sample holds many counts of this clonotype. This sequence joins TRBV9 and TRBJ2-3; 11 bases line up with TRBD2. Looked up from germline, CDR1 is SGDLS and CDR2 is YYNGEE. V trimming: 1 base; J trimming: 3 bases; junction bases outside the gene matches: 1. The CDR3 length is 15 residues. CDR3 bases: TGTGCCAGCAGCGTAACTAGCGGGAGAACAGATACGCAGTATTTT. Residues: CASSVTSGRTDTQYF.

This clonotype was found many times. This chain connects TRBV20-1 to TRBJ2-5, with D perhaps TRBD1 (6 bases). The CDR3 loop spans 14 amino acids. V lost 6 bases, J lost 5 bases, and 19 bases lay in between. In germline, CDR1 is DFQATT, CDR2 SNEGSKA (reference sequence). The CDR3 nucleotides are TGCAGTGCCCAGTCCACTCAGGGGCGGGAGACCCAGTACTTC. Translated: CSAQSTQGRETQYF.